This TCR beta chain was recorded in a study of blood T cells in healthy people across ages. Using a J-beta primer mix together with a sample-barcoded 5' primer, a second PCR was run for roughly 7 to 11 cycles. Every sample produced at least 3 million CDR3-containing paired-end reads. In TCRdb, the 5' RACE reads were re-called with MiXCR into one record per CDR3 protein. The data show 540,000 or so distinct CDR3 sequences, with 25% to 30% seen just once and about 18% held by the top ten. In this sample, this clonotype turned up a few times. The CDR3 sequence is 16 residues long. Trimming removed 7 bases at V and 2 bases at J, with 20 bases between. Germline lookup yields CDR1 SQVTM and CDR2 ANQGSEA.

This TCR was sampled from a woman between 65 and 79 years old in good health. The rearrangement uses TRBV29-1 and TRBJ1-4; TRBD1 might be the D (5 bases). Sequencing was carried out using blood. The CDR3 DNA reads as TGCAGCGCGGGGTTTGCAGGGAGGGCGACTAATGAAAAACTGTTTTTT. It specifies CSAGFAGRATNEKLFF.